These 22 T cell receptor beta chains were sequenced from one sample in a study of CXCR3-negative and CXCR3-positive naive CD8 T cells. TRB cDNA libraries were made by UMI-labeled 5' RACE. With the 5' RACE reads reprocessed, TCRdb shows one record per CDR3 protein and no DNA. Its table lists about 130,000 distinct CDR3 sequences. The specimen sequenced was naive CXCR3- CD8+ T cells from blood. The subset denotes: CD45RO-CCR7+CD27+CD95- naive CD8+ T cells lacking CXCR3 (TNR3-). Receptor source: a human donor in good health. Some clones in this sample may be carry-over from other donors' samples.

This chain uses TRBV7-6 with TRBJ1-1. This CDR3 is built from 18 residues. CDR1 SGHVS and CDR2 FNYEAQ come from the germline V gene. The CDR3 loop reads CASSLVTPRTNMNTEAFF.

The chain combines TRBV3-1 with TRBJ1-1; TCRdb calls TRBD1, which cannot be checked without DNA. The CDR3 sequence is 19 residues long. Germline CDR1 LGHDT, CDR2 YNNKEL (reference sequence). CDR3 amino acids: CASSQYHLGGRIKDTEAFF.

The J gene is TRBJ2-7, the V gene TRBV14; as DNA is missing, the TRBD1 call by TCRdb cannot be tested. This CDR3 contains 16 residues. Germline V gene lookup returns CDR1 SGHDN and CDR2 FVKESK. The CDR3 sequence: CASSQFFDRPTYEQYF.

The chain joins TRBV5-1 to TRBJ2-4. The CDR3 contains 14 residues. The germline gives CDR1 SGHRS, CDR2 YFSETQ. CDR3 protein: CASSLPGDKNIQYF.

CDR3 amino acids: CASSYGVWSPLHF. The gene calls are TRBV27 and TRBJ1-6. The CDR3 is 13 residues long. The germline V gene has CDR1 MNHEY and CDR2 SMNVEV (reference sequence).

The J gene is TRBJ1-1, the V gene TRBV7-2; lacking DNA, the TRBD1 call made by TCRdb goes unchecked. Germline V gene sequence: CDR1 SGHTA, CDR2 FQGNSA. CDR3 length: 18 amino acids. The CDR3 loop reads CASSFTRTGIGMNTEAFF.

V and J are TRBV20-1 and TRBJ2-7. Per germline, CDR1 DFQATT and CDR2 SNEGSKA (reference sequence). The CDR3 spans 12 residues. The CDR3 here is CSARLSGYEQYF.

The V and J genes are TRBV7-9 and TRBJ1-1; lacking DNA, the TRBD1 call made by TCRdb goes unchecked. Germline V gene lookup returns CDR1 SEHNR and CDR2 FQNEAQ (reference sequence). CDR3 length: 13 amino acids. The CDR3 region is CASSATGGDPAFF.

The chain has TRBV5-5 and TRBJ1-1; the TCRdb call, TRBD1, lacks DNA for checking. The germline CDR1 and CDR2 sequences are SGHKS and YYEKEE (reference sequence). The CDR3 consists of 14 residues. The chain's CDR3 is CASSSRTGSNEAFF.

The chain uses TRBV28 and TRBJ2-5. The CDR3 spans 14 residues. CDR1 is MDHEN, CDR2 SYDVKM, per germline. This CDR3 is CASSLKKYKETQYF. Supplemented by reference TRBV28 and TRBJ2-5, the full variable domain reads DVKVTQSSRYLVKRTGEKVFLECVQDMDHENMFWYRQDPGLGLRLIYFSYDVKMKEKGDIPEGYSVSREKKERFSLILESASTNQTSMYLCASSLKKYKETQYFGPGTRLLVL.

The chain has TRBV10-3 and TRBJ2-2; TCRdb designates TRBD1, a call that cannot be tested without DNA. CDR1 and CDR2 (germline): ENHRY, SYGVKD. The CDR3 consists of 15 residues. The CDR3 here is CAISEGDRVSGELFF.

The V and J genes are TRBV20-1 and TRBJ2-5; TCRdb designates TRBD2, a call that cannot be tested without DNA. CDR3 length equals 15 residues. CDR1 DFQATT and CDR2 SNEGSKA come from the germline V gene (reference sequence). The CDR3: CSAGEGWAEEETQYF.

The chain combines TRBV6-1 with TRBJ1-2; no DNA is available, so the TRBD1 call from TCRdb remains unchecked. The CDR3 sequence is 14 residues long. Germline values: CDR1 MNHNS, CDR2 SASEGT. The CDR3 spells CASSEPGGLNGYTF.

This chain connects TRBV3-1 to TRBJ2-3; as DNA is missing, the TRBD2 call by TCRdb cannot be tested. The CDR3 loop spans 17 amino acids. Germline values: CDR1 LGHDT, CDR2 YNNKEL (reference sequence). The CDR3 loop reads CASSQDLAGGLTDTQYF.

The genes are TRBV7-9 and TRBJ2-2. Germline assignment: CDR1 SEHNR and CDR2 FQNEAQ (reference sequence). The CDR3 has 14 amino acids. CDR3 residues: CASSLSQNTGELFF. Looking up the rest from reference TRBV7-9 and TRBJ2-2 gives the full variable domain: DTGVSQNPRHKITKRGQNVTFRCDPISEHNRLYWYRQTLGQGPEFLTYFQNEAQLEKSRLLSDRFSAERPKGSFSTLEIQRTEQGDSAMYLCASSLSQNTGELFFGEGSRLTVL.

This rearrangement joins TRBV29-1 to TRBJ1-2. CDR3 size: 12 residues. Germline loops: CDR1 SQVTM, CDR2 ANQGSEA. CDR3 residues: CSVDDVGNGYTF.

V usage is TRBV12-3 or TRBV12-4 and J usage is TRBJ2-7; TCRdb's D call of TRBD1 is untestable without DNA. The CDR3 sequence is 15 residues long. This chain's CDR3 is CASSIGTGGRREQYF.

The chain uses TRBV15 and TRBJ2-1; TCRdb indicates TRBD2, and absent DNA this call remains unverified. The germline V gene encodes CDR1 LNHNV and CDR2 YYDKDF (reference sequence). This CDR3 spans 16 amino acids. The CDR3 sequence is CATSTWTSGRYNEQFF.

The chain joins TRBV5-6 to TRBJ2-5; the D call from TCRdb, TRBD2, cannot be confirmed without DNA. Germline values: CDR1 SGHDT, CDR2 YYEEEE. There are 15 residues in the CDR3. CDR3 amino acids: CASSLGPGGQETQYF.

CDR3: CATSGVEETQYF. The rearrangement joins TRBV15 to TRBJ2-5; absent DNA, TCRdb's TRBD1 call cannot be checked. The CDR3 covers 12 residues. In germline, CDR1 is LNHNV, CDR2 YYDKDF (reference sequence).

The J gene is TRBJ1-1, the V gene TRBV6-2 or TRBV6-3; the D call from TCRdb, TRBD1, cannot be confirmed without DNA. This CDR3 has 17 residues. Germline values: CDR1 MNHEY, CDR2 SVGEGT. This chain's CDR3 is CASRPGAAVTGWTEAFF.

This chain joins TRBV7-6 and TRBJ2-5. This CDR3 comprises 16 residues. Germline V lookup: CDR1 SGHVS, CDR2 FNYEAQ. The CDR3 protein is CASSLALWAVQETQYF.